This TCR beta chain derives from a study of T-cell reconstitution after alpha-beta-depleted transplantation in children. The library targeted TCRbeta and was prepared with unique molecular identifiers. TCRdb reanalysed the PCR reads using MiXCR and keeps one entry per CDR3 protein. The data hold some 240,000 distinct CDR3 sequences, with around 8.9% observed a single time. CDR1 is MDHEN and CDR2 is SYDVKM in the germline V gene. The CDR3 consists of 15 residues. V was trimmed by 3 bases and J by 1 base, leaving 12 bases between them. In regard to this clonotype: This may be a read error: a much more frequent sequence differs by one nucleotide.

J is TRBJ2-5 and V is TRBV28; D unclear. The TCR was taken from a human donor who donated a stem cell graft to a child with SCID. The input for sequencing was PBMCs from the stem cell graft donor, taken from the stem cell graft. The CDR3 nucleotides read TGTGCCAGCAGTTTGGTGGGTCCCATCCAAGAGACCCAGTACTTC. Its protein product is CASSLVGPIQETQYF.